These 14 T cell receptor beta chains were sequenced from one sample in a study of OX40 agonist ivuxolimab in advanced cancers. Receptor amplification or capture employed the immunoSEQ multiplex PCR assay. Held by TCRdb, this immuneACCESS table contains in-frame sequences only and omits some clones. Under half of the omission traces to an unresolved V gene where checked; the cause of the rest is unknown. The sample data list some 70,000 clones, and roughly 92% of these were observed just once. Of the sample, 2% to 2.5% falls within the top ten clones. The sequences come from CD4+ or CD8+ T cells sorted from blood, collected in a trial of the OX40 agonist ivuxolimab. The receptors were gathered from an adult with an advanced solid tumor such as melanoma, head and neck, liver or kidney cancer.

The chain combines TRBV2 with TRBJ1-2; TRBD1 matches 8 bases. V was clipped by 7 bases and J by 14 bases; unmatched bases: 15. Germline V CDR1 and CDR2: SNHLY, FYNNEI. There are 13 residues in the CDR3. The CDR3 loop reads CASTLPGQELRTF. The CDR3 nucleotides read TGTGCCAGCACTCTACCGGGACAGGAGTTAAGGACCTTC.

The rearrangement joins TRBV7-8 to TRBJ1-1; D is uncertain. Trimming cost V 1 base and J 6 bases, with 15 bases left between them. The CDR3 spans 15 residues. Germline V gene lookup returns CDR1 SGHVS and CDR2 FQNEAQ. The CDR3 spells CASSLGGPPGAEAFF. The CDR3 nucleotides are TGTGCCAGCAGCTTAGGAGGCCCTCCGGGTGCTGAAGCTTTCTTT.

CDR3 region: CASSLSPLSGQETQYF. In DNA form, the CDR3 reads TGTGCCAGCAGCTTAAGTCCCCTGAGCGGACAAGAGACCCAGTACTTC. The V call is TRBV7-6, the J call TRBJ2-5; TRBD2 is a possible D gene (5 bases). There are 16 residues in the CDR3. V lost 2 bases and J lost 2, with 15 bases in between. The V gene's germline CDR1 is SGHVS and CDR2 FNYEAQ.

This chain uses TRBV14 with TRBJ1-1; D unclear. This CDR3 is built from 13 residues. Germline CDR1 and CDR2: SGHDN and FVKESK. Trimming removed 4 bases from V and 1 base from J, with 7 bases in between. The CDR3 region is CASSLQANTEAFF. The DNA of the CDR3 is TGTGCCAGCAGCCTACAAGCGAACACTGAAGCTTTCTTT.

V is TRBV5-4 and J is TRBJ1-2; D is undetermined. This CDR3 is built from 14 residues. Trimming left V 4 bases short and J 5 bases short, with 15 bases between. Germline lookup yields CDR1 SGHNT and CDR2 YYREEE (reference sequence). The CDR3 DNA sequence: TGTGCCAGCAGCGGCGGGTTGGAGGGTTATGGCTACACCTTC. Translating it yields CASSGGLEGYGYTF. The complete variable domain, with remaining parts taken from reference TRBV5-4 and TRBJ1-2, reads ETGVTQSPTHLIKTRGQQVTLRCSSQSGHNTVSWYQQALGQGPQFIFQYYREEENGRGNFPPRFSGLQFPNYSSELNVNALELDDSALYLCASSGGLEGYGYTFGSGTRLTVV.

The CDR3 DNA reads TGTGCCAGCAGCTTCTCCAGCCGATACGAGCAGTACTTC. It encodes CASSFSSRYEQYF. The rearrangement uses TRBV7-2 and TRBJ2-7; D is undetermined. The V end was cut by 3 bases, the J end by 4 bases, with 10 bases between. The CDR3 spans 13 residues. The germline gives CDR1 SGHTA, CDR2 FQGNSA.

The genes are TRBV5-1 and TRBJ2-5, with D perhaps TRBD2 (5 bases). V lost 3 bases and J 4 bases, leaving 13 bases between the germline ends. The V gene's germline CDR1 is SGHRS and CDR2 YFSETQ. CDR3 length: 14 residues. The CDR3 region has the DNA TGCGCCAGCAGCTGGGGAGCGGCTGCAGAGACCCAGTACTTC. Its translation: CASSWGAAAETQYF.

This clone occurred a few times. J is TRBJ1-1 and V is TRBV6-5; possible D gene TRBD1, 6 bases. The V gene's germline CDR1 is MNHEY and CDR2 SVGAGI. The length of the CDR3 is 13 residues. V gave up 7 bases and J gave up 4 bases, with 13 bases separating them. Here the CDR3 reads CASTNRVGTEAFF. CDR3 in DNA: TGTGCCAGCACCAACAGGGTAGGCACTGAAGCTTTCTTT.

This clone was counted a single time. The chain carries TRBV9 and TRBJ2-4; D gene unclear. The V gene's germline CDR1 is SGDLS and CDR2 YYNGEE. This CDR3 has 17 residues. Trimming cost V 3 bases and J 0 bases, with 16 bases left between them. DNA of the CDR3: TGTGCCAGCAGCGCCAGCATTAAGGGCATAGCCAAAAACATTCAGTACTTC. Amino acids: CASSASIKGIAKNIQYF.

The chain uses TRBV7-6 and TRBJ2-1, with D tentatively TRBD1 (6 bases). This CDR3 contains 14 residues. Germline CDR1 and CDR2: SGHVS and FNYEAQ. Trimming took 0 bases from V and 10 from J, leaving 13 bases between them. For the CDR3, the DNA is TGTGCCAGCAGCTTAGCAGGGGGATTTAAGGAGCAGTTCTTC. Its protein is CASSLAGGFKEQFF.

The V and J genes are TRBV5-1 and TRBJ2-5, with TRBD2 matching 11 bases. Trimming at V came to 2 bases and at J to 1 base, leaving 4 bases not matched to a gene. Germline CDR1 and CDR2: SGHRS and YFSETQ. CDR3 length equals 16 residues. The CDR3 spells CASSFTSGGPQETQYF. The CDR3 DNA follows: TGCGCCAGCAGCTTTACTAGCGGGGGCCCCCAAGAGACCCAGTACTTC. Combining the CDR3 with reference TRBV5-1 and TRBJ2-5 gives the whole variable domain KAGVTQTPRYLIKTRGQQVTLSCSPISGHRSVSWYQQTPGQGLQFLFEYFSETQRNKGNFPGRFSGRQFSNSRSEMNVSTLELGDSALYLCASSFTSGGPQETQYFGPGTRLLVL.

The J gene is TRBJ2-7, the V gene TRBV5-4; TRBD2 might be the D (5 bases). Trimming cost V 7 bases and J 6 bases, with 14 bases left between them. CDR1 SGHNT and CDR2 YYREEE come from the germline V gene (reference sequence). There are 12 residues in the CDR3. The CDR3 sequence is CASGTLSGEQYF. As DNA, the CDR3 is TGTGCCAGCGGCACACTAAGCGGCGAGCAGTACTTC.

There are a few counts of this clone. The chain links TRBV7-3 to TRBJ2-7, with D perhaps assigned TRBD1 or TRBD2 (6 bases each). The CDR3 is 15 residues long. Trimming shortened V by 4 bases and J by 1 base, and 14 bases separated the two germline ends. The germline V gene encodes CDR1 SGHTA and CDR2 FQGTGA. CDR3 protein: CASSSGAGFSYEQYF. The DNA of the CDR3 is TGTGCCAGCAGCTCGGGGGCAGGCTTTTCCTACGAGCAGTACTTC.

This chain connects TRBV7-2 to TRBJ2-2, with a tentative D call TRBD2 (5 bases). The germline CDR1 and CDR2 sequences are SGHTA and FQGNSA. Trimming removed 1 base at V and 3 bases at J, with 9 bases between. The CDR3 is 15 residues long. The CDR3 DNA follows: TGTGCCAGCAGCTTAGGGCGGGCTTACACCGGGGAGCTGTTTTTT. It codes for CASSLGRAYTGELFF.